This entry lists 18 T cell receptor beta chains sequenced from one sample in a study of neurological immune-mediated disorders. TCRdb independently ran MiXCR on the 5' RACE reads; one entry per CDR3 protein. The sample lists 66,000 or so distinct CDR3 sequences; around 5.5% were seen once. Material for sequencing was PBMCs. Receptors were obtained from a woman in her 30s with multiple sclerosis.

This clonotype was seen at least ten times. The chain links TRBV7-2 to TRBJ2-1; 7 bases map to TRBD2. V shed 4 bases, J shed 5 bases, and the junction held 14 bases outside the gene matches. CDR1 is SGHTA and CDR2 is FQGNSA in the germline V gene. This CDR3 is 17 amino acids long. The CDR3 reads CASSSSSGGGTNNEQFF. The CDR3 nucleotides are TGTGCCAGCAGCTCGTCGTCTGGTGGGGGGACTAACAATGAGCAGTTCTTC.

The chain uses TRBV12-3 or TRBV12-4 and TRBJ1-4; 7 nucleotides line up with TRBD1. The junction had 10 bases not matched to a gene; V was cut back by 4 bases and J by 5 bases. This CDR3 is 16 amino acids long. This chain's CDR3 is CASSYDGGTANEKLFF. The CDR3 nucleotides are TGTGCCAGCAGTTACGACGGAGGGACAGCAAATGAAAAACTGTTTTTT.

This clonotype was observed many times. This chain connects TRBV5-1 to TRBJ2-5, with D tentatively TRBD1 (6 bases). This CDR3 is built from 15 residues. CDR1 is SGHRS and CDR2 is YFSETQ in the germline V gene. Trimming took off 4 bases at V and 1 base at J, with 14 bases between the two ends. This CDR3 reads CASSDQGHLQETQYF. In DNA form, the CDR3 reads TGCGCCAGCAGCGACCAGGGACACCTCCAAGAGACCCAGTACTTC.

This clonotype was observed at least ten times. The genes are TRBV20-1 and TRBJ2-2; 13 bases align to TRBD2. Germline CDR1 reads DFQATT; CDR2 reads SNEGSKA (reference sequence). This CDR3 contains 14 residues. The ends lost 5 bases at V and 6 bases at J; junction bases unmatched: 3. CDR3: CSAPGLAGSGELFF. The CDR3 DNA reads as TGCAGTGCTCCGGGACTAGCGGGGTCCGGGGAGCTGTTTTTT.

The CDR3 DNA is TGTGCCAGCAGCTTGAAGGGGGGCGGCTGGGAGACCCAGTACTTC. Its protein is CASSLKGGGWETQYF. The J gene is TRBJ2-5, the V gene TRBV5-6; possibly TRBD1 or TRBD2 for D (6 bases each). The CDR3 totals 15 residues. Germline loops: CDR1 SGHDT, CDR2 YYEEEE. V lost 1 base and J 5 bases, leaving 15 bases between the germline ends.

This clonotype was detected ten times or more. The chain couples TRBV10-2 to TRBJ2-7; D unresolved. CDR3 size: 11 residues. V lost 7 bases to trimming and J lost 3 bases, with 7 bases between them. The germline V gene encodes CDR1 WSHSY and CDR2 SAAADI. CDR3 region: CASTSDYEQYF. The CDR3, as DNA: TGCGCCAGCACCTCAGACTACGAGCAGTACTTC.

In its sample, this clonotype was seen many times. The V and J genes are TRBV28 and TRBJ2-1; TRBD2 matches at 9 bases. The length of the CDR3 is 15 residues. V was clipped by 4 bases and J by 9 bases; unmatched bases: 10. Germline values: CDR1 MDHEN, CDR2 SYDVKM. The CDR3 loop is CASSSGTSPIGEQFF. Written as DNA, the CDR3 is TGTGCCAGCAGTTCAGGGACTAGCCCTATCGGTGAGCAGTTCTTC.

This clonotype was observed many times. The genes are TRBV6-1 and TRBJ1-1; 7 bases match TRBD1. The V gene's germline CDR1 is MNHNS and CDR2 SASEGT. V lost 5 bases to trimming and J lost 4 bases; unmatched junction nucleotides: 10. CDR3 size: 15 residues. The CDR3 sequence: CASSIVTGRATEAFF. CDR3 in DNA: TGTGCCAGCAGTATCGTGACAGGGCGGGCCACTGAAGCTTTCTTT.

The sample holds many counts of this clonotype. The rearrangement uses TRBV12-3 or TRBV12-4 and TRBJ1-1; no clear D gene. V lost 7 bases and J 2 bases, leaving 17 bases between the germline ends. The CDR3 totals 15 residues. CDR3 region: CASTPGTSYNTEAFF. The CDR3 DNA follows: TGTGCCAGCACTCCAGGTACATCTTACAACACTGAAGCTTTCTTT.

This clonotype was observed a handful of times. Being one base from a much bigger clone, this may be a read error. The chain uses TRBV20-1 and TRBJ2-5; D is undetermined. With 7 bases removed from V and 4 bases from J, the gap between germline ends came to 22 bases. Looked up from germline, CDR1 is DFQATT and CDR2 is SNEGSKA (reference sequence). The CDR3 has 15 residues. In DNA form, the CDR3 reads TGCAGTGTCAACCCGGCGGCAATAGGAGTAGAGACCCAGTACTTC. Translation: CSVNPAAIGVETQYF.

This clonotype occurred many times. The rearrangement joins TRBV7-9 to TRBJ2-2, with 11 bases fitting TRBD1. V was pared by 5 bases and J by 5 bases, with 10 bases of the junction left unmatched. Germline V gene sequence: CDR1 SEHNR, CDR2 FQNEAQ (reference sequence). The CDR3 has 17 residues. CDR3 in DNA: TGTGCCAGCAGCACCCGGACAGGGGGCGCAGAGACCGGGGAGCTGTTTTTT. Residues: CASSTRTGGAETGELFF.

This clonotype has at least ten counts. The chain carries TRBV5-1 and TRBJ1-5, with D tentatively TRBD1 (6 bases). The CDR3 covers 15 residues. In germline, CDR1 is SGHRS, CDR2 YFSETQ. V was clipped by 0 bases and J by 1 base, with 8 bases between them. CDR3 loop: CASSLGGRSNQPQHF. The CDR3 DNA reads as TGCGCCAGCAGCTTGGGGGGGCGGAGCAATCAGCCCCAGCATTTT.

This clonotype was detected many times. The V gene is TRBV28, the J gene TRBJ2-3; D is undetermined. Germline V gene sequence: CDR1 MDHEN, CDR2 SYDVKM. The CDR3 covers 12 residues. V dropped 7 bases and J dropped 0 bases, with 5 bases sitting between them. This CDR3 is CASKASTDTQYF. The DNA of the CDR3 is TGTGCCAGCAAGGCTAGCACAGATACGCAGTATTTT.

This clonotype was seen a handful of times. The chain has TRBV5-6 and TRBJ2-5; the match to TRBD2 covers 14 bases. The CDR3 loop spans 18 amino acids. The V gene end was trimmed by 4 bases and the J gene end by 4 bases; junction bases not matched to a gene: 12. Germline assignment: CDR1 SGHDT and CDR2 YYEEEE. The CDR3: CASSLPPWGLAGAETQYF. CDR3 in DNA: TGTGCCAGCAGCCTCCCCCCTTGGGGACTAGCGGGGGCAGAGACCCAGTACTTC. The full variable domain, rest sourced from reference TRBV5-6 and TRBJ2-5, is DAGVTQSPTHLIKTRGQQVTLRCSPKSGHDTVSWYQQALGQGPQFIFQYYEEEERQRGNFPDRFSGHQFPNYSSELNVNALLLGDSALYLCASSLPPWGLAGAETQYFGPGTRLLVL.

The sample holds a few counts of this clonotype. The V and J genes are TRBV5-6 and TRBJ2-5; TRBD1 aligns across 8 bases. This CDR3 is built from 14 residues. Unmatched junction bases numbered 3, after V lost 5 bases and J lost 0 bases. From germline, CDR1 is SGHDT and CDR2 YYEEEE. The CDR3 DNA reads as TGTGCCAGCAGAGGACAGGGTTACCAAGAGACCCAGTACTTC. This translates into CASRGQGYQETQYF.

The V call is TRBV7-2, the J call TRBJ1-2, with unresolved D. Trimming left V 1 base short and J 6 bases short, with 12 bases between. Germline values: CDR1 SGHTA, CDR2 FQGNSA. This CDR3 region has 14 residues. CDR3 in DNA: TGTGCCAGCAGCTTAGGACCGGGAGCCAATGGCTACACCTTC. It encodes CASSLGPGANGYTF. The whole variable domain, remainder taken from reference TRBV7-2 and TRBJ1-2, is GAGVSQSPSNKVTEKGKDVELRCDPISGHTALYWYRQSLGQGLEFLIYFQGNSAPDKSGLPSDRFSAERTGGSVSTLTIQRTQQEDSAVYLCASSLGPGANGYTFGSGTRLTVV.

The rearrangement uses TRBV14 and TRBJ2-7; unclear D gene. Deletions cut 0 bases from V and 4 bases from J, with 10 bases between. There are 14 residues in the CDR3. Germline V lookup: CDR1 SGHDN, CDR2 FVKESK. CDR3 nucleotides: TGTGCCAGCAGCCAAGATTCTCGCAGTTACGAGCAGTACTTC. It specifies CASSQDSRSYEQYF.

This clonotype was observed at least ten times. The V and J genes are TRBV20-1 and TRBJ2-7, with TRBD2 matching over 7 bases. V was clipped by 3 bases and J by 2 bases; unmatched bases: 10. Per the germline V gene, CDR1 is DFQATT and CDR2 is SNEGSKA (reference sequence). The CDR3 totals 15 residues. The CDR3 is CSARGKAGLAYEQYF. The CDR3 DNA reads as TGCAGTGCTAGGGGAAAAGCGGGGTTAGCCTACGAGCAGTACTTC.